This entry is about one T cell receptor (beta chain). This entry belongs to a study of blood T cell repertoires in COVID-19. Study-level information: Italy, Spain and the United States were the sources of the convalescent and acute COVID-19 samples.

The data were produced by immunoSEQ multiplex PCR, yet TCRdb's version contains in-frame clones alone and is incomplete. In the table there are around 130,000 clones, around 83% of which are singletons. The CDR3 has 13 amino acids. The ends were cut back, 5 bases at V and 0 bases at J, with 8 bases in the middle. Germline loops: CDR1 MNHEY, CDR2 SMNVEV (reference sequence). The source material was PBMCs or T cells enriched from blood (not recorded which). The J gene is TRBJ2-7, the V gene TRBV27; D possibly corresponds to TRBD1 (6 bases). This TCR was sampled from a man aged 25 to 45 who had recovered from COVID-19. CDR3 in DNA: TGTGCCAGCAGTCGGGACAACTCCTACGAGCAGTACTTC. Its protein is CASSRDNSYEQYF.